This TCR beta chain was sequenced for a study of T cell responses to AZD1222 COVID-19 vaccine. The study, taken as a whole, reports: Recipients of AZD1222 seropositive at baseline numbered only 5 to 7. The donors showed a predominance of white British ancestry and of females, with possible underestimation of clonal diversity.

Sequenced by immunoSEQ multiplex PCR; TCRdb stores in-frame clones only, minus some. The repertoire includes about 100,000 clones, around 90% of them detected once, and 2% to 2.5% sits in the top ten. With regard to this clone: Its target is not known.

CDR3 size: 15 residues. The germline gives CDR1 SEHNR, CDR2 FQNEAQ (reference sequence). Trimming took 5 bases from V and 0 from J, leaving 11 bases between them. The sequences come from peripheral blood, collected 28 days after the second AZD1222 dose. The chain couples TRBV7-9 to TRBJ1-3, with D uncertain. The sequence was collected from an adult who received the AZD1222 COVID-19 vaccine. CDR3 nucleotides: TGTGCCAGCAGCCTGTTTCCAAGCTCTGGAAACACCATATATTTT. Its translation: CASSLFPSSGNTIYF. The full variable domain, its missing parts supplied by reference TRBV7-9 and TRBJ1-3, is DTGVSQNPRHKITKRGQNVTFRCDPISEHNRLYWYRQTLGQGPEFLTYFQNEAQLEKSRLLSDRFSAERPKGSFSTLEIQRTEQGDSAMYLCASSLFPSSGNTIYFGEGSWLTVV.